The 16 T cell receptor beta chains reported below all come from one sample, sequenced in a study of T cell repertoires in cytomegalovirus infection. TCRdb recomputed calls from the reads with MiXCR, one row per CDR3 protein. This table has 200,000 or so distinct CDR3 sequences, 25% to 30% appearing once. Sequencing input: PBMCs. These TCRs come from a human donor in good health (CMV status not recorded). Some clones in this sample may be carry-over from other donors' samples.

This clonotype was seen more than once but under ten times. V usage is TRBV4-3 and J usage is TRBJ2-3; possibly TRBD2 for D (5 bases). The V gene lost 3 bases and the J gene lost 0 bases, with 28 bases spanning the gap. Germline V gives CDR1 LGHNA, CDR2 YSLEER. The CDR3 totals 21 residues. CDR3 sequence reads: CASSHYPLSVGIGSSTDTQYF. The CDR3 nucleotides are TGCGCCAGCAGCCACTACCCTCTGTCGGTCGGGATTGGATCTAGCACAGATACGCAGTATTTT.

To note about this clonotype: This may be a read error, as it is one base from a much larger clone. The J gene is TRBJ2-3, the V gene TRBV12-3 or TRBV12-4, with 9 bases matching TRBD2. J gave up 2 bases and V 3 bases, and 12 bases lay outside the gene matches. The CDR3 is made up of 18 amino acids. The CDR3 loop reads CASSFARGGLRDTDTQYF. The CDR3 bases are TGTGCCAGCAGTTTCGCGCGGGGGGGCCTGAGGGACACAGATACGCAGTATTTT.

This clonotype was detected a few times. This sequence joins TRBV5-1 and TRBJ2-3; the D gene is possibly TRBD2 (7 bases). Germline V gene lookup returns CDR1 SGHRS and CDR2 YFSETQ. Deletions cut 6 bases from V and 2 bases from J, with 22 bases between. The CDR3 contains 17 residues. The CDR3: CASTLTGGQAITDTQYF. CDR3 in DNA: TGCGCCAGCACCCTTACGGGGGGCCAGGCGATCACAGATACGCAGTATTTT.

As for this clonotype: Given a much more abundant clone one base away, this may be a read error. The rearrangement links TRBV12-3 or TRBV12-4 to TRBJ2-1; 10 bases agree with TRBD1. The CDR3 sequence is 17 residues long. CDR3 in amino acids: CASRSTGGFVLYSEQFF. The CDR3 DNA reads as TGTGCCAGCAGGTCGACAGGGGGCTTCGTCCTCTACAGTGAGCAGTTCTTC.

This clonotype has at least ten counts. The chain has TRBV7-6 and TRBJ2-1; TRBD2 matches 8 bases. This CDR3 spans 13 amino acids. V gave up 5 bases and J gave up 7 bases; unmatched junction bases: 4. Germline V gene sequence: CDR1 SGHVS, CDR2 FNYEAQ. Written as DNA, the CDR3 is TGTGCCAGCAGCGCGGGGGGCCCTAATGAGCAGTTCTTC. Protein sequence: CASSAGGPNEQFF.

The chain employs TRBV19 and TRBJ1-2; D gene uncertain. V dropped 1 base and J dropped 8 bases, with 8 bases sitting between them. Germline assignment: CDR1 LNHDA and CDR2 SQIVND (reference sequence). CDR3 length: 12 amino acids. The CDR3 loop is CASSIGGQGYTF. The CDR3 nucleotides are TGTGCCAGTAGTATAGGAGGGCAAGGCTACACCTTC.

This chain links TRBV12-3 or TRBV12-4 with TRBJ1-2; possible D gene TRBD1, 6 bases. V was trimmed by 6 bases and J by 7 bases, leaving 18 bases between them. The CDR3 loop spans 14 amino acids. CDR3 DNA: TGTGCCAGCAGCCTGGACAGTGGGAAGGTTGGCTACACCTTC. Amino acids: CASSLDSGKVGYTF.

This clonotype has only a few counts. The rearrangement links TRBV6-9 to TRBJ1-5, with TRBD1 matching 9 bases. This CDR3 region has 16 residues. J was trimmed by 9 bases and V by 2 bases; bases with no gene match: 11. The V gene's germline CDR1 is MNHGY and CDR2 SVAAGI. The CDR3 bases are TGTGCCAGCAGTTATCTGGGACAGGGCGGTTATGGGCCCCAGCATTTT. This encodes CASSYLGQGGYGPQHF.

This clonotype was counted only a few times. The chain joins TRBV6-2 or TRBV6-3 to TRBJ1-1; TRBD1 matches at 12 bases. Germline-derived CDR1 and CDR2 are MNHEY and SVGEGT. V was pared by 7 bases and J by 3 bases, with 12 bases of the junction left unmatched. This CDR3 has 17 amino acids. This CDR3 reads CASTNGGQGAPDTEAFF. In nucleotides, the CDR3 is TGTGCCAGCACCAACGGGGGACAGGGGGCGCCGGACACTGAAGCTTTCTTT.

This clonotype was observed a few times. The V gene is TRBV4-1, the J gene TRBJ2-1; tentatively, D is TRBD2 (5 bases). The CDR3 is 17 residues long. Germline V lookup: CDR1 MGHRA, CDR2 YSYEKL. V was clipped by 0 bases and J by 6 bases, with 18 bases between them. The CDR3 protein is CASSQDRTPTRGNEQFF. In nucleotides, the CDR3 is TGCGCCAGCAGCCAAGATCGGACCCCGACCCGGGGCAATGAGCAGTTCTTC.

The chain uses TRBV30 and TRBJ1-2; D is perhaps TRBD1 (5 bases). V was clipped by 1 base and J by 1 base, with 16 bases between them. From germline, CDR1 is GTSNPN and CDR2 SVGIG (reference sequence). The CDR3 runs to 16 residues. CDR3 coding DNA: TGTGCCTGGAGTGGGTCAAGGGGTCCCCTTAACTATGGCTACACCTTC. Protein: CAWSGSRGPLNYGYTF.

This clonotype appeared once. CDR3 protein: CASSIETGEQYF. In DNA form, the CDR3 reads TGTGCCAGTAGTATAGAGACAGGGGAGCAGTACTTC. The rearrangement links TRBV19 to TRBJ2-7; the match to TRBD1 covers 7 bases. The CDR3 extends over 12 amino acids. The ends lost 0 bases at V and 7 bases at J; junction bases unmatched: 0. Germline V CDR1 and CDR2: LNHDA, SQIVND (reference sequence).

The CDR3 nucleotides are TGCAGTGCTAGCCTCTCGGGGCCTCAAGAGACCCAGTACTTC. The encoded protein is CSASLSGPQETQYF. This chain uses TRBV20-1 with TRBJ2-5; either TRBD1 or TRBD2 may supply D (5 bases each). Germline V CDR1 and CDR2: DFQATT, SNEGSKA (reference sequence). Trimming left V 3 bases short and J 2 bases short, with 13 bases between. The CDR3 spans 14 residues.

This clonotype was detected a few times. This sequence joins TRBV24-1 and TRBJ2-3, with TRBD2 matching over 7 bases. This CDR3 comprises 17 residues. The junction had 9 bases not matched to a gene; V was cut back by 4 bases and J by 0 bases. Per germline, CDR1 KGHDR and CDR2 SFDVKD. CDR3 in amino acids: CATSERPSGPSTDTQYF. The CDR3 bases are TGTGCCACCAGTGAGAGACCTAGCGGCCCGAGCACAGATACGCAGTATTTT.

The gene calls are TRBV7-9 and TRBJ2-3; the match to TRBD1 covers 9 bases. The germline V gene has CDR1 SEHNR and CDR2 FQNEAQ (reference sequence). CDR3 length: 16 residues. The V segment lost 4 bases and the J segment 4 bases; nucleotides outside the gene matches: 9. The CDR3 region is CASSSLQGATPDTQYF. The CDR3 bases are TGTGCCAGCAGCTCCCTACAGGGGGCGACGCCAGATACGCAGTATTTT.

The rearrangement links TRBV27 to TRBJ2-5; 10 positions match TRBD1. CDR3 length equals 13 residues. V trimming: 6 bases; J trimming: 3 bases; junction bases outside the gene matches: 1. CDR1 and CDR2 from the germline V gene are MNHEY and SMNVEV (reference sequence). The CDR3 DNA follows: TGTGCCAGCAGCGGACAGGGGGAAGAGACCCAGTACTTC. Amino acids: CASSGQGEETQYF.